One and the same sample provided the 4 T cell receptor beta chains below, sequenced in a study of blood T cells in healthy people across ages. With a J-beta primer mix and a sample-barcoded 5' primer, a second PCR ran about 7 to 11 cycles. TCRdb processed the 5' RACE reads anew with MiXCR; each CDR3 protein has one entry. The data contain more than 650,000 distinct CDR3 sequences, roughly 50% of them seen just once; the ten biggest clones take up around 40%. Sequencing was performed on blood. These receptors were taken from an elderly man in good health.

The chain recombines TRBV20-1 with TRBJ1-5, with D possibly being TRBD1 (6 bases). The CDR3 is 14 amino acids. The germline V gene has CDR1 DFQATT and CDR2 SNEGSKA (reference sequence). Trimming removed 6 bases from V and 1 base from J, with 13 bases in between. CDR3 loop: CSAAQGVSNQPQHF. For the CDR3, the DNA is TGCAGTGCCGCACAGGGCGTGAGCAATCAGCCCCAGCATTTT.

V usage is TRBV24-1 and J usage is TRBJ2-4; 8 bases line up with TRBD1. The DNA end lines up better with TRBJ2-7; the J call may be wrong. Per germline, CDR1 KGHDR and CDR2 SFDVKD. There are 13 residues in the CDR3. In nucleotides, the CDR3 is TGTGCCACCAGTGAAACAGGGGGGTACGAGCAGTACTTC. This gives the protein CATSETGGYEQYF.

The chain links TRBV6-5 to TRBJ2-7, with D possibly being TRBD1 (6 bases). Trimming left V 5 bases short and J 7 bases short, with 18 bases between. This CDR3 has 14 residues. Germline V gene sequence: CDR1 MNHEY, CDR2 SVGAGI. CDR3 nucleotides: TGTGCCAGCAGTCCCGGGACAAACCCCTGGGAGCAGTACTTC. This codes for CASSPGTNPWEQYF.

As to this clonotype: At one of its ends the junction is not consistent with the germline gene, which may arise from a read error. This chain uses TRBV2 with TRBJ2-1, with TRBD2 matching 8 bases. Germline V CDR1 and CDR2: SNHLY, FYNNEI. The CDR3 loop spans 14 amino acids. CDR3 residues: CASKVSGRGDEQFF. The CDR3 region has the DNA TGTGCTAGCAAGGTCAGCGGGAGAGGGGATGAGCAGTTCTTC.